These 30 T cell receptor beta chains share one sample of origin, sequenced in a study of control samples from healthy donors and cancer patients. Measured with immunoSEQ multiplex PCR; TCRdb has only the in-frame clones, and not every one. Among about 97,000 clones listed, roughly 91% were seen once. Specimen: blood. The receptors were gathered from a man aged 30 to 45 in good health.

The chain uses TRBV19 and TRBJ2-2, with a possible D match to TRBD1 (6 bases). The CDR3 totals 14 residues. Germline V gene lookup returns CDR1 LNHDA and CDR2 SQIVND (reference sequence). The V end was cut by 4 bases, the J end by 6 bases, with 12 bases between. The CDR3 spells CASSKQGLPGELFF. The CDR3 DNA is TGTGCCAGTAGTAAACAGGGTCTTCCCGGGGAGCTGTTTTTT.

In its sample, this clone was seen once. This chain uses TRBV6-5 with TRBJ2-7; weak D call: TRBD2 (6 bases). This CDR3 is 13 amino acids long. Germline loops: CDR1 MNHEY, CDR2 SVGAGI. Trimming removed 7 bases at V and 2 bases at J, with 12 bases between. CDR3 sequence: CASTGTGAYEQYF. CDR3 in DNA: TGTGCCAGCACCGGGACGGGGGCCTACGAGCAGTACTTC.

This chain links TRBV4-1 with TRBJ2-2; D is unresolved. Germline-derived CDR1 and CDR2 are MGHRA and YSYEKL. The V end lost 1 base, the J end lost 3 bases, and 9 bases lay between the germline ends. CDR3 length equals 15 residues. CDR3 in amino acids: CASSQVRLHTGELFF. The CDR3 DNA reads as TGCGCCAGCAGCCAAGTCAGGTTACACACCGGGGAGCTGTTTTTT.

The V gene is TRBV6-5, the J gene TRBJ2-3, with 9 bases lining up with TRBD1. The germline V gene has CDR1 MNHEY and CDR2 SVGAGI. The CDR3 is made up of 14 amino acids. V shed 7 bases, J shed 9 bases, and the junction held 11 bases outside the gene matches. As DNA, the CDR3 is TGTGCCAGCATCGAAGGGACAGGGAGTGACACGCAGTATTTT. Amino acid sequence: CASIEGTGSDTQYF.

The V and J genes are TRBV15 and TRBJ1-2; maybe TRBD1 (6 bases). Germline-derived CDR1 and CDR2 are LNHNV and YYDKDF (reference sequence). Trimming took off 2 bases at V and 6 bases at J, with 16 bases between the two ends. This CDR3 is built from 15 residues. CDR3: CATSRPQGGWNGYTF. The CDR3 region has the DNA TGTGCCACCAGCAGACCCCAAGGGGGGTGGAATGGCTACACCTTC. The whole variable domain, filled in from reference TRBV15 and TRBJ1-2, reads DAMVIQNPRYQVTQFGKPVTLSCSQTLNHNVMYWYQQKSSQAPKLLFHYYDKDFNNEADTPDNFQSRRPNTSFCFLDIRSPGLGDTAMYLCATSRPQGGWNGYTFGSGTRLTVV.

The CDR3 DNA reads TGTGCCAGCAGTCCCGGGACTACCCAAGTCGATGAGCAGTTCTTC. Amino acid sequence: CASSPGTTQVDEQFF. V and J are TRBV27 and TRBJ2-1; 7 bases are a match to TRBD2. CDR1 and CDR2 (germline): MNHEY, SMNVEV (reference sequence). V gave up 5 bases and J gave up 8 bases; unmatched junction bases: 12. The CDR3 has 15 residues.

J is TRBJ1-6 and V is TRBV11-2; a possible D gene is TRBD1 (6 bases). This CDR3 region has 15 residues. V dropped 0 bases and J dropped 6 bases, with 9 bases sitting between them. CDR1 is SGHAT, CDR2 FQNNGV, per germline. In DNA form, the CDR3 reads TGTGCCAGCAGCTTAGATCCACAGGGTAATTCACCCCTCCACTTT. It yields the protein CASSLDPQGNSPLHF.

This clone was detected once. CDR3 loop: CASRTGAKSSYEQYF. The CDR3 DNA sequence: TGTGCCAGCAGGACAGGGGCTAAGAGCTCCTACGAGCAGTACTTC. The chain is built from TRBV28 and TRBJ2-7, with 8 bases aligning to TRBD1. V shed 6 bases and J 0 bases; nucleotides not matched to a gene: 7. This CDR3 is built from 15 residues. CDR1 and CDR2 from the germline V gene are MDHEN and SYDVKM.

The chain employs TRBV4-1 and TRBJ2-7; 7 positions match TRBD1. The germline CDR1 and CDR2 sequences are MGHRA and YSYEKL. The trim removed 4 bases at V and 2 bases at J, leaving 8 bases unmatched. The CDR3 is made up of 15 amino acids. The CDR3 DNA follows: TGCGCCAGCAGCCGCTATTCCGGGACAGCCTACGAGCAGTACTTC. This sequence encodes CASSRYSGTAYEQYF.

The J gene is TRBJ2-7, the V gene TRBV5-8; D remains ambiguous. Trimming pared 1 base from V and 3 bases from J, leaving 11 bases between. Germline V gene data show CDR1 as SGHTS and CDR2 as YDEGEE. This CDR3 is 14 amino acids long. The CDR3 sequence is CASSLWTRFYEQYF. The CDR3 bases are TGTGCCAGCAGCTTGTGGACCCGTTTCTACGAGCAGTACTTC. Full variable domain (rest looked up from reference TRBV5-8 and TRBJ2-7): EAGVTQSPTHLIKTRGQQATLRCSPISGHTSVYWYQQALGLGLQFLLWYDEGEERNRGNFPPRFSGRQFPNYSSELNVNALELEDSALYLCASSLWTRFYEQYFGPGTRLTVT.

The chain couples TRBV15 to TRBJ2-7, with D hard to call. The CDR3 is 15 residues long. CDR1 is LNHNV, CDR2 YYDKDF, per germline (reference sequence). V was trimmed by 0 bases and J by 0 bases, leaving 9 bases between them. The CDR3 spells CATSRDQRSSYEQYF. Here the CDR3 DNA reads TGTGCCACCAGCAGAGATCAGAGGAGCTCCTACGAGCAGTACTTC.

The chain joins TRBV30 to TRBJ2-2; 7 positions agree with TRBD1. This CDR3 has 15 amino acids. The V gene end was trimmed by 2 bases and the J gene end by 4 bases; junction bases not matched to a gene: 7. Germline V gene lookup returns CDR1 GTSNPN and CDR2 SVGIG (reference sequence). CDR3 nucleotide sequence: TGTGCCTGGAGTACCCCCCGGGACAGCACCGGGGAGCTGTTTTTT. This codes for CAWSTPRDSTGELFF.

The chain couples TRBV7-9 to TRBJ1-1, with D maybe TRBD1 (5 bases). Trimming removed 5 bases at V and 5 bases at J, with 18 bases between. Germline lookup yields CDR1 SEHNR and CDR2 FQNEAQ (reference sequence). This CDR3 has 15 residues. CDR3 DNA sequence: TGTGCCAGCAGCCGAGTGGGGGGAAAGGGGACTGAAGCTTTCTTT. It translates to CASSRVGGKGTEAFF.

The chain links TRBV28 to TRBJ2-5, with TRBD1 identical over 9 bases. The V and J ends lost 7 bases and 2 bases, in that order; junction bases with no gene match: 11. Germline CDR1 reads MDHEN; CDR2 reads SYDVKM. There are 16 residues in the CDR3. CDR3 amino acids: CASINFRDRDQETQYF. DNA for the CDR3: TGTGCCAGCATCAACTTCCGGGACAGGGATCAAGAGACCCAGTACTTC.

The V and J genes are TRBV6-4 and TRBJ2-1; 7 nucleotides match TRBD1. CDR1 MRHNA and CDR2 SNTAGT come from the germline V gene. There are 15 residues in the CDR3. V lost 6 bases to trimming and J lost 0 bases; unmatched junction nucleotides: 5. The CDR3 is CASSQQGTSYNEQFF. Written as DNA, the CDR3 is TGTGCCAGCAGCCAACAGGGGACCTCCTACAATGAGCAGTTCTTC.

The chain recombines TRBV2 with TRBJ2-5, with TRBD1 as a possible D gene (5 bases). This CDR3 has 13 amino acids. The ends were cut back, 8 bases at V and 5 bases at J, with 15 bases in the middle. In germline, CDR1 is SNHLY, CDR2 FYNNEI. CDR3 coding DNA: TGTGCCAGCCCATGGTCGCAGGGTGAGACCCAGTACTTC. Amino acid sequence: CASPWSQGETQYF.

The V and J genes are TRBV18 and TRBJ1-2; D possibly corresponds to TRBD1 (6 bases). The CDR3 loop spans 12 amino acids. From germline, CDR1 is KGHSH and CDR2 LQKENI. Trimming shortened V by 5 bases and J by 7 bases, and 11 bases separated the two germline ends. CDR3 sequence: CASSEGVIGYTF. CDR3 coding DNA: TGTGCCAGCTCAGAGGGGGTTATTGGCTACACCTTC. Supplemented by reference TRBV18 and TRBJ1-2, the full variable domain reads NAGVMQNPRHLVRRRGQEARLRCSPMKGHSHVYWYRQLPEEGLKFMVYLQKENIIDESGMPKERFSAEFPKEGPSILRIQQVVRGDSAAYFCASSEGVIGYTFGSGTRLTVV.

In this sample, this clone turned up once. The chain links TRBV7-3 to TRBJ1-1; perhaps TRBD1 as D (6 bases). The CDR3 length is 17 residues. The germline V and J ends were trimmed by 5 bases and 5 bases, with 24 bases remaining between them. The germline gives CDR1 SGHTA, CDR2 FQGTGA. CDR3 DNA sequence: TGTGCCAGCAGCCCGCATGGCGGACAGTTTCGTGGGACTGAAGCTTTCTTT. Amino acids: CASSPHGGQFRGTEAFF.

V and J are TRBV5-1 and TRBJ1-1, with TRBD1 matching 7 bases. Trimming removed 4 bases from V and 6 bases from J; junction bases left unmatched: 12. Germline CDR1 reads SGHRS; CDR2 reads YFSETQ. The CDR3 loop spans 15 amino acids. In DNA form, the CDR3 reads TGCGCCAGCAGCATTGGGACAGCAACTACCCCTGAAGCTTTCTTT. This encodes CASSIGTATTPEAFF.

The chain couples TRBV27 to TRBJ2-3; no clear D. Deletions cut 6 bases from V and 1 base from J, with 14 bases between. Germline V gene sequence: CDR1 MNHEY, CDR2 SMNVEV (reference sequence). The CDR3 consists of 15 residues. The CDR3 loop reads CASRLSRFRTDTQYF. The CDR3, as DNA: TGTGCCAGCAGATTAAGCCGTTTCCGCACAGATACGCAGTATTTT.

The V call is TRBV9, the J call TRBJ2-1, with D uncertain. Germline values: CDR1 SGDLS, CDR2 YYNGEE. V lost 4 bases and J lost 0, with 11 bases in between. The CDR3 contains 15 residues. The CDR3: CASSSLLGSYNEQFF. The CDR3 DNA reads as TGTGCCAGCAGCTCCCTCCTGGGCTCCTACAATGAGCAGTTCTTC. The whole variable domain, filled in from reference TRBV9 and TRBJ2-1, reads DSGVTQTPKHLITATGQRVTLRCSPRSGDLSVYWYQQSLDQGLQFLIQYYNGEERAKGNILERFSAQQFPDLHSELNLSSLELGDSALYFCASSSLLGSYNEQFFGPGTRLTVL.

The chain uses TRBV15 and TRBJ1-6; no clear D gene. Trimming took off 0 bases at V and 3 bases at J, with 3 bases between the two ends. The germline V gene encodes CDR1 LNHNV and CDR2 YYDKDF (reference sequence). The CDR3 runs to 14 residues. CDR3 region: CATSRDFYNSPLHF. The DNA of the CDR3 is TGTGCCACCAGCAGAGATTTCTATAATTCACCCCTCCACTTT.

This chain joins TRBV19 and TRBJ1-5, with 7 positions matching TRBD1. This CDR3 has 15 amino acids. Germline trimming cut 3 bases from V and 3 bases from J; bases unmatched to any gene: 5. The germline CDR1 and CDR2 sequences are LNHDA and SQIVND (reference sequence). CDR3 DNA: TGTGCCAGTAGTATCGGACAGGTAATCAATCAGCCCCAGCATTTT. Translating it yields CASSIGQVINQPQHF.

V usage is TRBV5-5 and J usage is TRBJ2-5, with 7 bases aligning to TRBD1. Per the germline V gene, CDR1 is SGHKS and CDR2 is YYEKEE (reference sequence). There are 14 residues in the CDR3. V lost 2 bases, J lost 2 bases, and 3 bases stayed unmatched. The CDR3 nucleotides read TGTGCCAGCAGCTTAGGGGGCGGGCAAGAGACCCAGTACTTC. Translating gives CASSLGGGQETQYF. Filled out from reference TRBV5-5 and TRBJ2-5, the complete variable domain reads DAGVTQSPTHLIKTRGQQVTLRCSPISGHKSVSWYQQVLGQGPQFIFQYYEKEERGRGNFPDRFSARQFPNYSSELNVNALLLGDSALYLCASSLGGGQETQYFGPGTRLLVL.

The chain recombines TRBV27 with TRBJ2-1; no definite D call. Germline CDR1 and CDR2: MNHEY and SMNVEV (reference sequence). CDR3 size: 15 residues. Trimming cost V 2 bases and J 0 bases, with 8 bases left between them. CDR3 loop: CASSLGPLSYNEQFF. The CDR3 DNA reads TGTGCCAGCAGTTTAGGGCCCCTCTCCTACAATGAGCAGTTCTTC.

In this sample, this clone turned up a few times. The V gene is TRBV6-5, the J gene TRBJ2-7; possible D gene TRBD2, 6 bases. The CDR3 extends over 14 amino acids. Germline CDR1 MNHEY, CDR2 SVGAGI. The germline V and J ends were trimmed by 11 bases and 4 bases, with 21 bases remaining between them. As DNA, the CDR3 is TGTGCCTGTCATTTGGGGGGATACGCGTACGAGCAGTACTTC. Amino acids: CACHLGGYAYEQYF.

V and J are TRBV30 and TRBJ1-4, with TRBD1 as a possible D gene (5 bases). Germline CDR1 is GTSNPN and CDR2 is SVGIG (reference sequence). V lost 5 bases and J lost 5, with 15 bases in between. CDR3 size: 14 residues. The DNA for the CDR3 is TGTGCCTGGGGACAAGACGGATTAAATGAAAAACTGTTTTTT. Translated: CAWGQDGLNEKLFF.

The CDR3 nucleotides are TGTGCCAGCAGCCAAGGACCCCAGGGACCCCAGTATTTT. Translated: CASSQGPQGPQYF. This chain joins TRBV27 and TRBJ2-3; D tentatively reads TRBD1 or TRBD2 (5 bases each). V lost 6 bases to trimming and J lost 12 bases, with 19 bases between them. This CDR3 has 13 amino acids. CDR1 MNHEY and CDR2 SMNVEV come from the germline V gene (reference sequence).

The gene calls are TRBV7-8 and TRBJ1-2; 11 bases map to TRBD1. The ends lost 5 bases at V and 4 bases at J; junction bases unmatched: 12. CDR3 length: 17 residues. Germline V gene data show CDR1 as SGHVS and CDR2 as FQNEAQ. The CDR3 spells CASSAVGQGAPVYGYTF. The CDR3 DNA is TGTGCCAGCAGCGCTGTTGGACAGGGGGCGCCAGTCTATGGCTACACCTTC.

The chain's CDR3 is CASSFRGSSNEKLFF. The CDR3 coding sequence is TGTGCCAGCAGCTTCAGGGGGTCTTCTAATGAAAAACTGTTTTTT. The V call is TRBV12-1, the J call TRBJ1-4; TRBD1 reflects the table's D call only, with no check against the DNA. TRBV12-1 is deemed a pseudogene. This CDR3 is 15 amino acids long.